This T cell receptor (beta chain) was found in a study of beta chain features in type 1 diabetes. Study findings and constraints: Researchers reported that naive, central memory and Treg TCRB repertoires appeared more similar in patients than in healthy donors. For cells with high TCR expression, cDNA sequencing could yield over-representation. There was a moderate but significant shortening of TCRB CDR3s in all four CD4+ subsets of Type 1 diabetes patients.

Sequenced material consisted of expressed TCRB transcripts (all of the isolated RNA was reverse transcribed). Method: immunoSEQ multiplex PCR; TCRdb's copy keeps in-frame clones and lacks some. The sample lists tens of thousands of clones, roughly 49% occurring once. As regards this clone: The target antigen is unknown.

The CDR3 totals 13 residues. Trimming took 8 bases from V and 5 from J; bases not matched to a gene: 8. Germline CDR1 is MNHNS and CDR2 is SASEGT. The rearrangement joins TRBV6-1 to TRBJ1-2; the match to TRBD1 covers 7 bases. This TCR came from a man younger than 40 with type 1 diabetes. What was sequenced was central memory CD4+ T cells from blood. CDR3 coding DNA: TGTGCCAGCCGAGGACAGGACAAATATGGCTACACCTTC. As protein: CASRGQDKYGYTF.